These 29 T cell receptor beta chains came from one sample sequenced in a study of regulatory T cells in long-lasting Graves disease. Arm-PCR with iRepertoire HTBI primers amplified the CDR3 regions for these TCR beta libraries. TCRdb reanalysed the multiplex PCR reads using MiXCR and keeps one entry per CDR3 protein. Among 500,000 to 700,000 distinct CDR3 sequences listed, 15% to 20% were seen once. Time point meaning: newly diagnosed GD, antithyroid drugs for less than 3 months. The TCR library was prepared using RNA isolated from PBMCs. These data are also associated with another study on T cells in Graves' hyperthyroidism and ophthalmopathy.

Sequenced material: peripheral blood mononuclear cells (PBMCs), taken at new diagnosis, from a patient treated with antithyroid drugs. The receptors derive from a young woman with Graves disease.

This clonotype was recorded once. The chain links TRBV3-1 to TRBJ2-5, with TRBD2 identical over 7 bases. CDR3 size: 14 residues. Per the germline V gene, CDR1 is LGHDT and CDR2 is YNNKEL (reference sequence). Trimming took 1 base from V and 4 from J; bases not matched to a gene: 3. The DNA of the CDR3 is TGTGCCAGCAGCCAAGCCTGGGAGGGAGAGACCCAGTACTTC. This gives the protein CASSQAWEGETQYF.

Only one count was recorded for this clonotype. It may be a read error: a sequence one base away is much more abundant. This likely comes from a read error, as the CDR3 has no conserved phenylalanine or tryptophan at its end. The gene calls are TRBV2 and TRBJ2-1; D gene unclear. Germline lookup yields CDR1 SNHLY and CDR2 FYNNEI. V was cut by 3 bases and J by 5 bases, with 5 bases left in between. The length of the CDR3 is 12 residues. The CDR3 loop is CASSETDNEQFL. The CDR3 DNA is TGTGCCAGCAGTGAGACGGACAATGAGCAGTTCCTC.

The V and J genes are TRBV7-3 and TRBJ1-2, with D unresolved. CDR1 is SGHTA and CDR2 is FQGTGA in the germline V gene. This CDR3 has 16 residues. V lost 5 bases and J 0 bases, leaving 16 bases between the germline ends. The CDR3 sequence: CASSQATSAANYGYTF. The CDR3 coding sequence is TGTGCCAGCAGCCAAGCTACGAGCGCGGCTAACTATGGCTACACCTTC.

The J gene is TRBJ1-1, the V gene TRBV20-1, with D uncertain. The germline CDR1 and CDR2 sequences are DFQATT and SNEGSKA (reference sequence). Trimming stripped 2 bases from V and 2 bases from J, with 12 bases between. The CDR3 length is 14 residues. The CDR3 is CSARFGSANTEAFF. The CDR3 DNA follows: TGCAGTGCTAGATTCGGCTCGGCTAACACTGAAGCTTTCTTT.

V gene TRBV30 combines with J gene TRBJ1-2; no clear D. V lost 0 bases, J lost 0 bases, and 11 bases lay in between. The CDR3 is 15 amino acids. Germline values: CDR1 GTSNPN, CDR2 SVGIG (reference sequence). The CDR3 DNA sequence: TGTGCCTGGAGTGTATGGGCAGTAGCTAACTATGGCTACACCTTC. Protein product: CAWSVWAVANYGYTF.

This clonotype appeared many times. The chain combines TRBV20-1 with TRBJ2-1; 9 bases are shared with TRBD2. Germline trimming cut 2 bases from V and 8 bases from J; bases unmatched to any gene: 13. The germline gives CDR1 DFQATT, CDR2 SNEGSKA (reference sequence). This CDR3 comprises 16 residues. Here the CDR3 reads CSARPLTTSGGHEQFF. CDR3 nucleotides: TGCAGTGCTAGACCCCTCACGACTAGCGGTGGCCATGAGCAGTTCTTC.

This clonotype was detected many times. It may be a read error: a sequence one base away is much more abundant. The rearrangement uses TRBV7-3 and TRBJ2-3; D remains unclear. Germline V gene data show CDR1 as SGHTA and CDR2 as FQGTGA. The CDR3 runs 15 residues. The V end was cut by 0 bases, the J end by 2 bases, with 9 bases between. The CDR3 bases are TGTGCCAGCAGCTTAACGACTTTAAACACAGATACGCAGTATTTT. Translated, it gives CASSLTTLNTDTQYF.

The chain recombines TRBV14 with TRBJ2-7; 10 bases are shared with TRBD1. V lost 3 bases to trimming and J lost 2 bases; unmatched junction nucleotides: 4. The CDR3 is 15 residues long. Germline assignment: CDR1 SGHDN and CDR2 FVKESK. DNA of the CDR3: TGTGCCAGCAGCCAGGGGGACAGGGGACCCTACGAGCAGTACTTC. This sequence encodes CASSQGDRGPYEQYF.

This clonotype was detected ten times or more. V usage is TRBV12-3 or TRBV12-4 and J usage is TRBJ1-6, with 11 bases fitting TRBD1. This CDR3 is 16 amino acids long. The V segment lost 4 bases and the J segment 7 bases; nucleotides outside the gene matches: 6. CDR3 nucleotide sequence: TGTGCCAGCAGTTCGGGACAGGGGGTAGGAAATTCACCCCTCCACTTT. Translating gives CASSSGQGVGNSPLHF.

This clonotype showed up many times. The V gene is TRBV2, the J gene TRBJ1-4; TRBD1 might be the D (5 bases). This CDR3 contains 14 residues. Germline V gene data show CDR1 as SNHLY and CDR2 as FYNNEI. V dropped 7 bases and J dropped 4 bases, with 13 bases sitting between them. In nucleotides, the CDR3 is TGTGCCAGCATGAGGTTGGGGCTTAATGAAAAACTGTTTTTT. Translation gives CASMRLGLNEKLFF.

This clonotype was observed a few times. The genes are TRBV9 and TRBJ2-1; D is ambiguous. Germline lookup yields CDR1 SGDLS and CDR2 YYNGEE. This CDR3 spans 13 amino acids. Between the trimmed V and J ends, which lost 4 bases and 6 bases, there was a span of 11 bases. The chain's CDR3 is CASSPPLGNEQFF. As DNA, the CDR3 is TGTGCCAGCAGCCCCCCGTTAGGCAATGAGCAGTTCTTC.

This clonotype was seen ten or more times. The chain has TRBV2 and TRBJ1-1, with TRBD1 as a possible D gene (5 bases). Germline assignment: CDR1 SNHLY and CDR2 FYNNEI. The CDR3 is made up of 14 amino acids. V dropped 6 bases and J dropped 4 bases, with 15 bases sitting between them. The CDR3 DNA reads as TGTGCCAGCAGCCGAGGGACTGTTGGCACTGAAGCTTTCTTT. Protein sequence: CASSRGTVGTEAFF.

The table lists this clonotype with a few counts. The chain uses TRBV9 and TRBJ2-7, with TRBD2 matching over 10 bases. The CDR3 is 15 amino acids. Germline CDR1 reads SGDLS; CDR2 reads YYNGEE. J lost 5 bases, V lost 4 bases, and 9 bases had no gene match. The CDR3 sequence: CASSLTTSGYDEQYF. CDR3 bases: TGTGCCAGCAGCCTAACGACTAGCGGGTACGACGAGCAGTACTTC. Supplemented by reference TRBV9 and TRBJ2-7, the full variable domain reads DSGVTQTPKHLITATGQRVTLRCSPRSGDLSVYWYQQSLDQGLQFLIQYYNGEERAKGNILERFSAQQFPDLHSELNLSSLELGDSALYFCASSLTTSGYDEQYFGPGTRLTVT.

This clonotype was observed a few times. V and J are TRBV7-9 and TRBJ2-2; 9 bases are a match to TRBD2. V dropped 7 bases and J dropped 7; count of bases not matched to a gene: 13. The CDR3 contains 16 residues. Germline V lookup: CDR1 SEHNR, CDR2 FQNEAQ (reference sequence). The CDR3 bases are TGTGCCAGCACCATTAGGTCGAGCGGGAGGAGCGGGGAGCTGTTTTTT. It translates to CASTIRSSGRSGELFF.

The rearrangement links TRBV30 to TRBJ2-1; TRBD2 agrees at 16 bases. CDR1 is GTSNPN, CDR2 SVGIG, per germline (reference sequence). V dropped 2 bases and J dropped 4; count of bases not matched to a gene: 14. The CDR3 loop spans 20 amino acids. The CDR3 region has the DNA TGTGCCTGGAGTAGCCGACCGGGACTAGCGGGAGGGACTAATTACAATGAGCAGTTCTTC. Translating it yields CAWSSRPGLAGGTNYNEQFF.

J is TRBJ2-5 and V is TRBV11-1; the D is unclear. This CDR3 comprises 17 residues. The germline CDR1 and CDR2 sequences are SGHAT and FQDESV (reference sequence). With 5 bases removed from V and 4 bases from J, the gap between germline ends came to 23 bases. CDR3 coding DNA: TGTGCCAGCAGCCTCTCTCGGGCACCTAAATCCCGAGAGACCCAGTACTTC. Protein sequence: CASSLSRAPKSRETQYF. The variable domain in full, with the rest retrieved from reference TRBV11-1 and TRBJ2-5, is EAEVAQSPRYKITEKSQAVAFWCDPISGHATLYWYRQILGQGPELLVQFQDESVVDDSQLPKDRFSAERLKGVDSTLKIQPAELGDSAMYLCASSLSRAPKSRETQYFGPGTRLLVL.

There are many counts of this clonotype. This chain connects TRBV11-2 to TRBJ1-2; D unclear. Germline V CDR1 and CDR2: SGHAT, FQNNGV. Trimming stripped 0 bases from V and 3 bases from J, with 14 bases between. The CDR3 sequence is 16 residues long. For the CDR3, the DNA is TGTGCCAGCAGCTTAGACCACACGATACCCTACTATGGCTACACCTTC. It yields the protein CASSLDHTIPYYGYTF.

This clonotype occurred a few times. This chain uses TRBV29-1 with TRBJ2-3, with D uncertain. The CDR3 runs to 12 residues. Germline CDR1 and CDR2: SQVTM and ANQGSEA. V shed 4 bases and J shed 2 bases, with 7 bases lying between them. DNA of the CDR3: TGCAGCGTTGTTACCCACACAGATACGCAGTATTTT. This encodes CSVVTHTDTQYF.

In this sample, this clonotype turned up many times. The rearrangement uses TRBV30 and TRBJ2-1, with D maybe TRBD1 (6 bases). Trimming took 3 bases from V and 7 from J, leaving 7 bases between them. Looked up from germline, CDR1 is GTSNPN and CDR2 is SVGIG (reference sequence). The CDR3 has 11 amino acids. CDR3 sequence reads: CAWSRGNEQFF. CDR3 bases: TGTGCCTGGAGCAGGGGTAATGAGCAGTTCTTC. The full variable domain, in which reference TRBV30 and TRBJ2-1 provide the parts outside the CDR3, is SQTIHQWPATLVQPVGSPLSLECTVEGTSNPNLYWYRQAAGRGLQLLFYSVGIGQISSEVPQNLSASRPQDRQFILSSKKLLLSDSGFYLCAWSRGNEQFFGPGTRLTVL.

Ten or more counts support this clonotype. V and J are TRBV28 and TRBJ2-1, with 8 bases fitting TRBD1. Germline trimming cut 3 bases from V and 4 bases from J; bases unmatched to any gene: 5. CDR1 is MDHEN and CDR2 is SYDVKM in the germline V gene. The CDR3 has 15 amino acids. The CDR3 DNA reads as TGTGCCAGCAGTTTTGTCGACAGGGGATACAATGAGCAGTTCTTC. Protein sequence: CASSFVDRGYNEQFF.

The chain combines TRBV19 with TRBJ1-2, with D possibly matching TRBD1 (5 bases). The CDR3 is 12 amino acids. CDR1 and CDR2 (germline): LNHDA, SQIVND (reference sequence). V gave up 5 bases and J gave up 8 bases, with 12 bases separating them. CDR3 DNA: TGTGCCAGTAGTCTCCCGGGGCAGGGCTACACCTTC. Amino acid sequence: CASSLPGQGYTF.

This clonotype has at least ten counts. The V gene is TRBV20-1, the J gene TRBJ1-5; no definite D call. The length of the CDR3 is 14 residues. Trimming took off 3 bases at V and 7 bases at J, with 16 bases between the two ends. CDR1 is DFQATT, CDR2 SNEGSKA, per germline (reference sequence). CDR3 DNA: TGCAGTGCTAGGGAAGCACAAGGTGCCCAGCCCCAGCATTTT. It yields the protein CSAREAQGAQPQHF.

This clonotype was counted a single time. The J gene is TRBJ1-1, the V gene TRBV2; D is ambiguous. Trimming cost V 2 bases and J 3 bases, with 10 bases left between them. The germline CDR1 and CDR2 sequences are SNHLY and FYNNEI. CDR3 size: 14 residues. CDR3 sequence reads: CASSELLSYTEAFF. In DNA form, the CDR3 reads TGTGCCAGCAGTGAATTATTAAGTTACACTGAAGCTTTCTTT.

This clonotype occurred a few times. The V and J genes are TRBV5-6 and TRBJ2-1, with D possibly matching TRBD1 (5 bases). Trimming cost V 1 base and J 6 bases, with 17 bases left between them. In germline, CDR1 is SGHDT, CDR2 YYEEEE. The CDR3 sequence is 16 residues long. The CDR3 sequence is CASSLMSTGRVNEQFF. CDR3 nucleotide sequence: TGTGCCAGCAGCTTGATGAGTACAGGACGGGTCAATGAGCAGTTCTTC.

Comment on this clonotype: This could be a read error, since a much larger clone is one nucleotide away. The chain combines TRBV19 with TRBJ1-2, with 8 bases matching TRBD1. The germline gives CDR1 LNHDA, CDR2 SQIVND (reference sequence). CDR3 size: 13 residues. The CDR3 reads CDSSEDRVYGYTF. CDR3 coding DNA: TGTGACAGTAGCGAGGACAGGGTTTATGGCTACACCTTC.

V gene TRBV20-1 combines with J gene TRBJ2-7; D possibly uses TRBD1 or TRBD2 (5 bases each). Trimming left V 6 bases short and J 5 bases short, with 17 bases between. CDR3 length equals 13 residues. In germline, CDR1 is DFQATT, CDR2 SNEGSKA (reference sequence). CDR3: CSADRDLTNEQYF. CDR3 nucleotide sequence: TGCAGTGCAGACCGGGACCTTACCAACGAGCAGTACTTC.

The J gene is TRBJ2-2, the V gene TRBV24-1, with TRBD1 as a possible D gene (6 bases). The germline V and J ends were trimmed by 0 bases and 3 bases, with 7 bases remaining between them. The CDR3 is 15 residues long. CDR1 is KGHDR and CDR2 is SFDVKD in the germline V gene. DNA for the CDR3: TGTGCCACCAGTGATTTGGGGGGCGACACCGGGGAGCTGTTTTTT. Translated: CATSDLGGDTGELFF.

J is TRBJ2-5 and V is TRBV6-1; a weak D match, TRBD2 (6 bases). Germline V CDR1 and CDR2: MNHNS, SASEGT. The CDR3 consists of 13 residues. V dropped 2 bases and J dropped 7 bases, with 11 bases sitting between them. The CDR3 loop reads CASSETGRWTQYF. The CDR3 DNA is TGTGCCAGCAGTGAAACCGGGAGATGGACCCAGTACTTC.

This clonotype appeared once. The DNA of the CDR3 is TGCGCCAGCAGCGGGACGGGACAGCCCACCGGGGAGCTGTTTTTT. It is translated as CASSGTGQPTGELFF. The chain links TRBV4-1 to TRBJ2-2; 7 bases match TRBD1. The CDR3 spans 15 residues. Germline assignment: CDR1 MGHRA and CDR2 YSYEKL. Trimming took 5 bases from V and 4 from J; bases not matched to a gene: 7.